This entry lists 26 T cell receptor beta chains sequenced from one sample in a study of STAT5B mutations in CD4+ large granular lymphocyte leukemia. Libraries were prepared by immunoSEQ multiplex PCR; TCRdb keeps only in-frame clonotypes and omits some of them. Of around 30,000 clones listed, roughly 80% are singletons. Sequencing used CD4+ T cells from blood buffy coats. These receptors were taken from a human donor in good health.

This clone was picked up a small number of times. J is TRBJ2-7 and V is TRBV28; D may be TRBD2 (5 bases). Trimming removed 10 bases from V and 2 bases from J, with 9 bases in between. There are 11 residues in the CDR3. The germline V gene has CDR1 MDHEN and CDR2 SYDVKM. CDR3 amino acids: CAIRGTYEQYF. CDR3 sequence (DNA): TGTGCCATCCGGGGAACCTACGAGCAGTACTTC.

The chain recombines TRBV19 with TRBJ2-7, with D maybe TRBD2 (5 bases). Germline loops: CDR1 LNHDA, CDR2 SQIVND (reference sequence). CDR3 size: 13 residues. The ends were cut back, 2 bases at V and 0 bases at J, with 5 bases in the middle. The CDR3 DNA is TGTGCCAGTAGTATACGGGACTCCTACGAGCAGTACTTC. Protein sequence: CASSIRDSYEQYF.

The genes are TRBV11-2 and TRBJ2-2; D is undetermined. Germline V CDR1 and CDR2: SGHAT, FQNNGV. V was trimmed by 2 bases and J by 6 bases, leaving 4 bases between them. The CDR3 has 12 amino acids. CDR3 region: CASSLLSGELFF. The DNA for the CDR3 is TGTGCCAGCAGCTTACTTTCCGGGGAGCTGTTTTTT.

This clone was detected only a few times. J is TRBJ1-5 and V is TRBV4-1; D uncertain. Trimming stripped 1 base from V and 7 bases from J, with 17 bases between. The CDR3 runs 16 residues. Germline assignment: CDR1 MGHRA and CDR2 YSYEKL. The CDR3 DNA is TGCGCCAGCAGCCAAGTGGGGTTTGTCCTGCGCCAGCCCCAGCATTTT. Residues: CASSQVGFVLRQPQHF.

V and J are TRBV29-1 and TRBJ1-2; 9 bases are shared with TRBD1. The CDR3 has 16 amino acids. Germline V gene lookup returns CDR1 SQVTM and CDR2 ANQGSEA. The junction had 16 bases not matched to a gene; V was cut back by 8 bases and J by 3 bases. CDR3 sequence: CSIQDRGPLIDYGYTF. For the CDR3, the DNA is TGCAGCATTCAGGACAGGGGCCCTCTCATCGACTATGGCTACACCTTC. Together with reference TRBV29-1 and TRBJ1-2, the CDR3 gives the full variable domain: SAVISQKPSRDICQRGTSLTIQCQVDSQVTMMFWYRQQPGQSLTLIATANQGSEATYESGFVIDKFPISRPNLTFSTLTVSNMSPEDSSIYLCSIQDRGPLIDYGYTFGSGTRLTVV.

The chain combines TRBV27 with TRBJ1-5; the match to TRBD1 covers 8 bases. Germline CDR1 reads MNHEY; CDR2 reads SMNVEV (reference sequence). V was pared by 5 bases and J by 4 bases, with 7 bases of the junction left unmatched. This CDR3 comprises 15 residues. CDR3 bases: TGTGCCAGCAGTCCATGGGACAGGCGTAATCAGCCCCAGCATTTT. This translates into CASSPWDRRNQPQHF.

The CDR3 protein is CASGETSNSPLHF. The DNA of the CDR3 is TGTGCCAGCGGGGAGACAAGCAATTCACCCCTCCACTTT. This rearrangement joins TRBV27 to TRBJ1-6; D ambiguous. Trimming shortened V by 8 bases and J by 7 bases, and 12 bases separated the two germline ends. The CDR3 extends over 13 amino acids. Germline-derived CDR1 and CDR2 are MNHEY and SMNVEV (reference sequence).

This chain connects TRBV5-1 to TRBJ1-4; 7 nucleotides line up with TRBD1. Germline V gene lookup returns CDR1 SGHRS and CDR2 YFSETQ. V lost 5 bases to trimming and J lost 8 bases; unmatched junction nucleotides: 6. CDR3 length: 13 amino acids. The DNA for the CDR3 is TGCGCCAGCAGGGGACAGAGAGACGAAAAACTGTTTTTT. Translation gives CASRGQRDEKLFF. The complete variable domain, with remaining parts taken from reference TRBV5-1 and TRBJ1-4, reads KAGVTQTPRYLIKTRGQQVTLSCSPISGHRSVSWYQQTPGQGLQFLFEYFSETQRNKGNFPGRFSGRQFSNSRSEMNVSTLELGDSALYLCASRGQRDEKLFFGSGTQLSVL.

The chain has TRBV6-1 and TRBJ1-5, with 10 bases aligning to TRBD1. The V and J ends lost 10 bases and 7 bases, in that order; junction bases with no gene match: 13. This CDR3 comprises 15 residues. Looked up from germline, CDR1 is MNHNS and CDR2 is SASEGT. In DNA, the CDR3 is TGTGCCACGAGCCGGGACAGGGGCCAGGGGCAGCCCCAGCATTTT. Its protein product is CATSRDRGQGQPQHF.

This chain links TRBV28 with TRBJ2-1; no reliable D call. CDR3 length: 12 amino acids. The germline gives CDR1 MDHEN, CDR2 SYDVKM. The V end lost 8 bases, the J end lost 10 bases, and 15 bases lay between the germline ends. In DNA, the CDR3 is TGTGCCAGCGGTCTAACTGTTGGGGAGCAGTTCTTC. Translation: CASGLTVGEQFF.

The rearrangement uses TRBV11-2 and TRBJ2-5; D might be TRBD2 (5 bases). CDR1 and CDR2 (germline): SGHAT, FQNNGV. V was trimmed by 9 bases and J by 2 bases, leaving 16 bases between them. The CDR3 length is 14 residues. The CDR3 bases are TGTGCCAGTTCTACCGTACGGGGTCAAGAGACCCAGTACTTC. Its protein product is CASSTVRGQETQYF.

The V call is TRBV18, the J call TRBJ1-2, with unresolved D. The V gene's germline CDR1 is KGHSH and CDR2 LQKENI. The length of the CDR3 is 15 residues. V was pared by 1 base and J by 3 bases, with 12 bases between. The CDR3 DNA is TGTGCCAGCTCACCACAGACGGAGGCCTACTATGGCTACACCTTC. Amino acid sequence: CASSPQTEAYYGYTF.

For the CDR3, the DNA is TGTGCCAGCAGTGAGGCTAGCGGGTCATACGAGCAGTACTTC. Its protein product is CASSEASGSYEQYF. The chain recombines TRBV2 with TRBJ2-7, with 8 bases aligning to TRBD2. The germline V gene encodes CDR1 SNHLY and CDR2 FYNNEI. J was trimmed by 4 bases and V by 3 bases; bases with no gene match: 5. The CDR3 extends over 14 amino acids. Supplemented by reference TRBV2 and TRBJ2-7, the full variable domain reads EPEVTQTPSHQVTQMGQEVILRCVPISNHLYFYWYRQILGQKVEFLVSFYNNEISEKSEIFDDQFSVERPDGSNFTLKIRSTKLEDSAMYFCASSEASGSYEQYFGPGTRLTVT.

DNA for the CDR3: TGTGCCAGCAGGCGACAGGGGGACACCGGGGAGCTGTTTTTT. It codes for CASRRQGDTGELFF. The J gene is TRBJ2-2, the V gene TRBV25-1, with TRBD1 matching over 9 bases. Losses at the gene ends were 6 bases for V and 3 bases for J; bases not matched to a gene: 2. The CDR3 is 14 amino acids. Per the germline V gene, CDR1 is MGHDK and CDR2 is SYGVNS.

The gene calls are TRBV7-9 and TRBJ2-2; D is perhaps TRBD2 (5 bases). Germline lookup yields CDR1 SEHNR and CDR2 FQNEAQ (reference sequence). The germline V and J ends were trimmed by 6 bases and 7 bases, with 12 bases remaining between them. The CDR3 runs 13 residues. DNA of the CDR3: TGTGCCAGCAGTTGGGATGAGGGCGGGGAGCTGTTTTTT. Encoded protein: CASSWDEGGELFF. The full variable domain, in which reference TRBV7-9 and TRBJ2-2 provide the parts outside the CDR3, is DTGVSQNPRHKITKRGQNVTFRCDPISEHNRLYWYRQTLGQGPEFLTYFQNEAQLEKSRLLSDRFSAERPKGSFSTLEIQRTEQGDSAMYLCASSWDEGGELFFGEGSRLTVL.

The chain links TRBV5-1 to TRBJ2-2; no clear D. The germline CDR1 and CDR2 sequences are SGHRS and YFSETQ. The length of the CDR3 is 13 residues. Trimming took off 5 bases at V and 4 bases at J, with 9 bases between the two ends. CDR3 in DNA: TGCGCCAGCAGGGCAGATCGCACCGGGGAGCTGTTTTTT. It codes for CASRADRTGELFF.

The chain recombines TRBV6-1 with TRBJ2-1, with TRBD2 matching over 10 bases. Germline loops: CDR1 MNHNS, CDR2 SASEGT. V lost 3 bases and J lost 7; bases outside the gene matches: 9. CDR3 length: 16 residues. CDR3 DNA: TGTGCCAGCAGTGATTCACCGGGACTAGCGAATAATGAGCAGTTCTTC. Translation gives CASSDSPGLANNEQFF.

The sample holds a few counts of this clone. The rearrangement joins TRBV30 to TRBJ2-7, with D perhaps TRBD2 (7 bases). CDR1 GTSNPN and CDR2 SVGIG come from the germline V gene (reference sequence). The CDR3 has 14 amino acids. V was cut by 6 bases and J by 2 bases, with 17 bases left in between. CDR3 sequence reads: CACSRGRAAYEQYF. The DNA of the CDR3 is TGTGCCTGTTCTAGGGGGAGGGCCGCCTACGAGCAGTACTTC.

The rearrangement uses TRBV6-4 and TRBJ1-1; D uncertain. This CDR3 has 14 residues. V lost 10 bases and J 1 base, leaving 16 bases between the germline ends. Looked up from germline, CDR1 is MRHNA and CDR2 is SNTAGT. The CDR3 DNA is TGTGCCACGCAAGCGACCTTTGGGAACACTGAAGCTTTCTTT. It codes for CATQATFGNTEAFF.

The gene calls are TRBV4-2 and TRBJ1-2; D perhaps matches TRBD1 (6 bases). The CDR3 is 15 residues long. The V and J ends lost 1 base and 0 bases respectively, with 9 bases between them. Germline V gene lookup returns CDR1 LGHNA and CDR2 YNFKEQ. The CDR3 sequence is CASSQGDTTNYGYTF. Here the CDR3 DNA reads TGTGCCAGCAGCCAAGGGGACACTACTAACTATGGCTACACCTTC.

This chain links TRBV2 with TRBJ2-7; perhaps TRBD2 as D (6 bases). Germline V gene data show CDR1 as SNHLY and CDR2 as FYNNEI. The CDR3 has 13 residues. Trimming shortened V by 8 bases and J by 3 bases, and 14 bases separated the two germline ends. CDR3 coding DNA: TGTGCCAGCCGCGGGGACGGGCACTACGAGCAGTACTTC. Translated: CASRGDGHYEQYF.

The chain links TRBV6-5 to TRBJ2-1, with 7 nucleotides matching TRBD2. Germline CDR1 reads MNHEY; CDR2 reads SVGAGI. This CDR3 is 14 amino acids long. V lost 5 bases and J lost 5; bases outside the gene matches: 6. CDR3 nucleotide sequence: TGTGCCAGCAGTAGCGGGATGGGGAACAATGAGCAGTTCTTC. Amino acid sequence: CASSSGMGNNEQFF.

The gene calls are TRBV5-6 and TRBJ2-7, with no clear D. The V gene's germline CDR1 is SGHDT and CDR2 YYEEEE. The CDR3 sequence is 12 residues long. The V end was cut by 6 bases, the J end by 1 base, with 8 bases between. The CDR3 loop is CASKGPSYEQYF. The CDR3, as DNA: TGTGCCAGCAAGGGCCCTTCCTACGAGCAGTACTTC.

The chain couples TRBV4-2 to TRBJ2-7, with D possibly being TRBD2 (6 bases). Germline assignment: CDR1 LGHNA and CDR2 YNFKEQ. Trimming cost V 2 bases and J 3 bases, with 11 bases left between them. The CDR3 has 14 amino acids. CDR3 in amino acids: CASSQMRDLYEQYF. CDR3 nucleotide sequence: TGTGCCAGCAGCCAAATGCGGGACCTCTACGAGCAGTACTTC.

This clone was seen only a few times. The chain links TRBV28 to TRBJ1-1; no clear D gene. The CDR3 consists of 11 residues. Germline assignment: CDR1 MDHEN and CDR2 SYDVKM. V was pared by 8 bases and J by 5 bases, with 9 bases between. The CDR3 spells CASALGTEAFF. CDR3 sequence (DNA): TGTGCCAGCGCCCTTGGGACTGAAGCTTTCTTT. The whole variable domain, filled in from reference TRBV28 and TRBJ1-1, reads DVKVTQSSRYLVKRTGEKVFLECVQDMDHENMFWYRQDPGLGLRLIYFSYDVKMKEKGDIPEGYSVSREKKERFSLILESASTNQTSMYLCASALGTEAFFGQGTRLTVV.

The chain carries TRBV20-1 and TRBJ1-6; D is unclear. The CDR3 sequence is 11 residues long. V was clipped by 3 bases and J by 8 bases, with 5 bases between them. Germline CDR1 DFQATT, CDR2 SNEGSKA (reference sequence). The CDR3 nucleotides are TGCAGTGCTAGCGGACATTCACCCCTCCACTTT. Translated, it gives CSASGHSPLHF.